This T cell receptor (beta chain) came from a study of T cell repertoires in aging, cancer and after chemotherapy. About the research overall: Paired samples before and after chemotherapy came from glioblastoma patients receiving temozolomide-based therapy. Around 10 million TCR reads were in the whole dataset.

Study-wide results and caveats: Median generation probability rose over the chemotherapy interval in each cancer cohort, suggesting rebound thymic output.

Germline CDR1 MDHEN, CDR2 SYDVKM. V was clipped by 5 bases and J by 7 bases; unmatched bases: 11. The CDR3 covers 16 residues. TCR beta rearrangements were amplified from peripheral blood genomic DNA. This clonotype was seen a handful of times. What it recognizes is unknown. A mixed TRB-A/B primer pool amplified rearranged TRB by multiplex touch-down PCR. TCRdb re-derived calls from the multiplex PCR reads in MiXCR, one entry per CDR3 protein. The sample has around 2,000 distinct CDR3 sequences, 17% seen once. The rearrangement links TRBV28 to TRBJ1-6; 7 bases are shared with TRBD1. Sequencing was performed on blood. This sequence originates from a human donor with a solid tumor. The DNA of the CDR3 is TGTGCCAGCAGTACCAACAGGGGATCGCGAAATTCACCCCTCCACTTT. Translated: CASSTNRGSRNSPLHF.